The 29 T cell receptor beta chains below come from one sample, sequenced in a study of vaccination effects on CD4 cells after COVID-19. Antigen-specific CD4+ T cells expanded by the ViraFEST assay with viral peptide pools were then sequenced. After roughly 11 days in culture, the CD4+ T cells were isolated. Participants each got two BNT162b2 or mRNA-1273 vaccine doses. No antigen has been identified for these receptors. TCRdb's table, derived via immunoSEQ multiplex PCR, lists solely in-frame clones and lacks some. The table includes over 25,000 clones, roughly 77% detected once. The sample in question was CD4+ T cells from PBMCs cultured with HCoV-229E spike peptides, obtained after COVID-19 vaccination. These receptors originate from a human donor who received a COVID-19 vaccine.

The chain is built from TRBV6-2 or TRBV6-3 and TRBJ1-3, with TRBD1 matching 8 bases. Losses at the gene ends were 5 bases for V and 1 base for J; bases not matched to a gene: 16. CDR3 length: 19 amino acids. Germline CDR1 MNHEY, CDR2 SVGEGT. The CDR3 sequence is CASSPDHRQGTGSGNTIYF. DNA of the CDR3: TGTGCCAGCAGTCCGGACCATCGACAGGGGACGGGTTCTGGAAACACCATATATTTT.

This sequence joins TRBV29-1 and TRBJ2-5, with D tentatively TRBD1 (5 bases). CDR3 length: 13 residues. V was cut by 5 bases and J by 4 bases, with 14 bases left in between. CDR1 and CDR2 from the germline V gene are SQVTM and ANQGSEA. CDR3 sequence: CSVLRQGGETQYF. For the CDR3, the DNA is TGCAGCGTTCTCCGGCAGGGTGGAGAGACCCAGTACTTC.

The J gene is TRBJ1-2, the V gene TRBV5-6; 9 bases map to TRBD1. The V segment lost 4 bases and the J segment 2 bases; nucleotides outside the gene matches: 9. Germline values: CDR1 SGHDT, CDR2 YYEEEE. The CDR3 is 16 residues long. The chain's CDR3 is CASSLGGTGYNYGYTF. CDR3 nucleotide sequence: TGTGCCAGCAGCCTTGGCGGGACAGGGTACAACTATGGCTACACCTTC.

The chain combines TRBV11-2 with TRBJ1-1; D is uncertain. The germline gives CDR1 SGHAT, CDR2 FQNNGV. CDR3 length equals 14 residues. V lost 0 bases and J 5 bases, leaving 10 bases between the germline ends. The CDR3 nucleotides read TGTGCCAGCAGCTTAGAACGGATGGGGACTGAAGCTTTCTTT. Residues: CASSLERMGTEAFF.

This clone came up a few times. The J gene is TRBJ1-3, the V gene TRBV5-6, with D unresolved. The V gene lost 4 bases and the J gene lost 0 bases, with 8 bases spanning the gap. Germline V gene lookup returns CDR1 SGHDT and CDR2 YYEEEE. The CDR3 has 14 residues. The CDR3 region has the DNA TGTGCCAGCAGCCTGCCGCTCTCTGGAAACACCATATATTTT. It encodes CASSLPLSGNTIYF. The full variable domain, rest sourced from reference TRBV5-6 and TRBJ1-3, is DAGVTQSPTHLIKTRGQQVTLRCSPKSGHDTVSWYQQALGQGPQFIFQYYEEEERQRGNFPDRFSGHQFPNYSSELNVNALLLGDSALYLCASSLPLSGNTIYFGEGSWLTVV.

This chain connects TRBV10-2 to TRBJ2-7; a weak D match, TRBD1 (6 bases). The CDR3 is made up of 13 amino acids. The germline CDR1 and CDR2 sequences are WSHSY and SAAADI. Between the trimmed V and J ends, which lost 6 bases and 3 bases, there was a span of 12 bases. Here the CDR3 DNA reads TGCGCCAGCAGCATGGACAGTAACTACGAGCAGTACTTC. It codes for CASSMDSNYEQYF.

The chain employs TRBV6-5 and TRBJ2-7; 9 bases match TRBD2. The CDR3 is made up of 15 amino acids. J lost 6 bases, V lost 0 bases, and 6 bases had no gene match. The V gene's germline CDR1 is MNHEY and CDR2 SVGAGI. CDR3 sequence: CASSYSTASGVEQYF. The CDR3 region has the DNA TGTGCCAGCAGTTACTCGACGGCTAGCGGGGTCGAGCAGTACTTC.

This sequence joins TRBV5-1 and TRBJ2-7; D call uncertain. This CDR3 is built from 12 residues. Germline V lookup: CDR1 SGHRS, CDR2 YFSETQ. V was pared by 5 bases and J by 5 bases, with 11 bases between. The CDR3 coding sequence is TGCGCCAGCAGATTTACGGAAAACGAGCAGTACTTC. It yields the protein CASRFTENEQYF.

This chain connects TRBV12-5 to TRBJ2-5; 11 positions agree with TRBD2. CDR1 and CDR2 (germline): LGHNT, FRNRAP. The CDR3 runs 15 residues. The V segment lost 4 bases and the J segment 5 bases; nucleotides outside the gene matches: 6. The CDR3 loop reads CASGSGLAGGETQYF. DNA for the CDR3: TGTGCTAGTGGTTCGGGTCTAGCGGGAGGCGAGACCCAGTACTTC.

J is TRBJ1-3 and V is TRBV5-1, with D unclear. Trimming left V 5 bases short and J 0 bases short, with 9 bases between. This CDR3 region has 14 residues. Germline V gene lookup returns CDR1 SGHRS and CDR2 YFSETQ. The DNA for the CDR3 is TGCGCCAGCAGGGAGGGCCTCTCTGGAAACACCATATATTTT. It specifies CASREGLSGNTIYF.

This rearrangement joins TRBV16 to TRBJ2-5; 8 bases map to TRBD2. The CDR3 has 15 residues. With V trimmed by 1 base and J by 5 bases, 6 bases remained unmatched. Germline CDR1 reads KGHSY; CDR2 reads FQNENV. CDR3 loop: CASSQLTAGDETQYF. Here the CDR3 DNA reads TGTGCCAGCAGCCAATTAACAGCGGGGGATGAGACCCAGTACTTC.

The chain combines TRBV5-1 with TRBJ2-2, with no clear D. Looked up from germline, CDR1 is SGHRS and CDR2 is YFSETQ. The CDR3 is made up of 13 amino acids. Trimming pared 2 bases from V and 1 base from J, leaving 3 bases between. The chain's CDR3 is CASSFQNTGELFF. CDR3 nucleotides: TGCGCCAGCAGCTTTCAGAACACCGGGGAGCTGTTTTTT.

The chain has TRBV18 and TRBJ2-1; D may be TRBD2 (7 bases). Germline lookup yields CDR1 KGHSH and CDR2 LQKENI. The CDR3 runs 17 residues. The V gene lost 1 base and the J gene lost 0 bases, with 13 bases spanning the gap. The CDR3 region has the DNA TGTGCCAGCTCACCACGGGCGGGGGCGAGCTCCTACAATGAGCAGTTCTTC. This gives the protein CASSPRAGASSYNEQFF.

The chain recombines TRBV19 with TRBJ2-1; no clear D. Trimming removed 5 bases from V and 6 bases from J, with 17 bases in between. This CDR3 region has 15 residues. CDR1 is LNHDA, CDR2 SQIVND, per germline (reference sequence). The CDR3 DNA is TGTGCCAGTAGTGACCCCCTGAGAAGAGGCAATGAGCAGTTCTTC. It codes for CASSDPLRRGNEQFF.

The J gene is TRBJ1-1, the V gene TRBV9, with D uncertain. This CDR3 comprises 15 residues. V lost 0 bases, J lost 2 bases, and 11 bases lay in between. CDR1 is SGDLS, CDR2 YYNGEE, per germline. This CDR3 reads CASSVVGRPNTEAFF. In nucleotides, the CDR3 is TGTGCCAGCAGCGTAGTGGGCAGACCCAACACTGAAGCTTTCTTT.

The chain has TRBV5-1 and TRBJ2-7; TRBD2 aligns across 12 bases. After removal of 5 bases from V and 2 bases from J, the junction contained 5 bases not matched to a gene. Germline V lookup: CDR1 SGHRS, CDR2 YFSETQ. The CDR3 is made up of 15 amino acids. CDR3 DNA sequence: TGCGCCAGCAGAAGGACTAGCGGGGACACCTACGAGCAGTACTTC. Translating it yields CASRRTSGDTYEQYF.

In its sample, this clone was seen a few times. The rearrangement links TRBV6-6 to TRBJ2-2, with TRBD1 matching over 11 bases. The CDR3 is made up of 15 amino acids. With V trimmed by 6 bases and J by 4 bases, 4 bases remained unmatched. CDR1 and CDR2 from the germline V gene are MNHNY and SVGAGI (reference sequence). The CDR3 bases are TGTGCCAGCAGAGAGGGACAGGGGGGCACCGGGGAGCTGTTTTTT. Protein product: CASREGQGGTGELFF.

The chain recombines TRBV27 with TRBJ1-6; D gene unclear. CDR1 and CDR2 (germline): MNHEY, SMNVEV (reference sequence). The ends were cut back, 5 bases at V and 7 bases at J, with 21 bases in the middle. This CDR3 comprises 17 residues. CDR3 DNA: TGTGCCAGCAGTACCCCTCACGGATTCCTTCGAAATTCACCCCTCCACTTT. Translation: CASSTPHGFLRNSPLHF.

DNA for the CDR3: TGTGCCAGCAGGCGACAGGGGGCAGGACTCTACGAGCAGTACTTC. Amino acid sequence: CASRRQGAGLYEQYF. This chain joins TRBV27 and TRBJ2-7, with 10 bases matching TRBD1. The CDR3 extends over 15 amino acids. V dropped 6 bases and J dropped 3; count of bases not matched to a gene: 8. Germline V gene data show CDR1 as MNHEY and CDR2 as SMNVEV (reference sequence).

The chain carries TRBV27 and TRBJ2-3, with D hard to call. The CDR3 is made up of 16 amino acids. Looked up from germline, CDR1 is MNHEY and CDR2 is SMNVEV (reference sequence). Trimming pared 4 bases from V and 1 base from J, leaving 15 bases between. CDR3 region: CASSSRSLVGTDTQYF. The CDR3 nucleotides read TGTGCCAGCAGTTCGCGATCTCTAGTAGGCACAGATACGCAGTATTTT.

CDR3 DNA: TGTGCCAGCAGTCCAGACAGGGGAATGAACACTGAAGCTTTCTTT. Translation gives CASSPDRGMNTEAFF. The chain carries TRBV2 and TRBJ1-1; the match to TRBD1 covers 8 bases. This CDR3 region has 15 residues. V dropped 5 bases and J dropped 0; count of bases not matched to a gene: 5. Germline V CDR1 and CDR2: SNHLY, FYNNEI.

As to this clone: Additional DNA sequences in this sample encode the identical CDR3. The chain joins TRBV19 to TRBJ1-1, with D perhaps matching TRBD1 (5 bases). Germline V gene sequence: CDR1 LNHDA, CDR2 SQIVND (reference sequence). The CDR3 is made up of 13 amino acids. Trimming pared 5 bases from V and 0 bases from J, leaving 7 bases between. CDR3 protein: CASSSGLNTEAFF. The CDR3 DNA follows: TGTGCCAGTAGTTCAGGGTTGAACACTGAAGCTTTCTTT.

This clone was seen just once. V and J are TRBV7-9 and TRBJ1-6; D ambiguous. V dropped 3 bases and J dropped 4 bases, with 13 bases sitting between them. The CDR3 contains 16 residues. Germline V CDR1 and CDR2: SEHNR, FQNEAQ (reference sequence). The CDR3 DNA reads as TGTGCCAGCAGCTTTGCCGAAGGGTGGTATAATTCACCCCTCCACTTT. It yields the protein CASSFAEGWYNSPLHF.

J is TRBJ1-5 and V is TRBV5-6; D not certain. Between the trimmed V and J ends, which lost 4 bases and 3 bases, there was a span of 8 bases. This CDR3 region has 13 residues. The germline V gene has CDR1 SGHDT and CDR2 YYEEEE. The CDR3 protein is CASSENLNQPQHF. In DNA form, the CDR3 reads TGTGCCAGCAGCGAGAACCTCAATCAGCCCCAGCATTTT.

V and J are TRBV3-1 (or the pseudogene TRBV3-2) and TRBJ1-1, with D possibly being TRBD1 (5 bases). The CDR3 spans 16 residues. V shed 1 base and J shed 3 bases, with 15 bases lying between them. The germline CDR1 and CDR2 sequences are LGHDT and YNNKEL (reference sequence). DNA of the CDR3: TGTGCCAGCAGCCAAGTAACCGGGGGATGGGACACTGAAGCTTTCTTT. The encoded protein is CASSQVTGGWDTEAFF.

The chain links TRBV5-4 to TRBJ2-3; 11 nucleotides line up with TRBD2. The germline V gene has CDR1 SGHNT and CDR2 YYREEE (reference sequence). V lost 3 bases, J lost 3 bases, and 6 bases stayed unmatched. The CDR3 has 16 amino acids. The CDR3 spells CASSSLTSGATDTQYF. The CDR3 nucleotides read TGTGCCAGCAGCTCGTTGACTAGCGGGGCAACAGATACGCAGTATTTT.

This clone is classed as medium-sized. The V and J genes are TRBV5-8 and TRBJ2-1; 9 nucleotides line up with TRBD2. The CDR3 spans 15 residues. Germline trimming cut 4 bases from V and 6 bases from J; bases unmatched to any gene: 8. In germline, CDR1 is SGHTS, CDR2 YDEGEE. The CDR3 DNA reads TGTGCCAGCAGCAAGGGATCTAGCGGGACCAATGAGCAGTTCTTC. Its protein product is CASSKGSSGTNEQFF.

The chain uses TRBV3-1 (or the pseudogene TRBV3-2) and TRBJ2-7; 9 nucleotides align to TRBD1. Unmatched junction bases numbered 6, after V lost 0 bases and J lost 3 bases. The CDR3 has 16 amino acids. Per the germline V gene, CDR1 is LGHDT and CDR2 is YNNKEL (reference sequence). DNA for the CDR3: TGTGCCAGCAGCCAAGAAGCTGGGACAGGGCTCTACGAGCAGTACTTC. As protein: CASSQEAGTGLYEQYF.

This clone was detected a few times. The V gene is TRBV7-7, the J gene TRBJ2-2, with D tentatively TRBD2 (6 bases). The V gene's germline CDR1 is SSHAT and CDR2 FNYEAQ (reference sequence). V was shortened by 1 base and J by 3 bases, with 12 bases between the two germline ends. The CDR3 consists of 16 residues. The CDR3 region is CASSLGRTIHTGELFF. The CDR3 coding sequence is TGTGCCAGCAGCTTAGGCAGGACTATACACACCGGGGAGCTGTTTTTT.